One and the same sample provided the 4 T cell receptor beta chains below, sequenced in a study of cytomegalovirus exposure and HLA in healthy donors. Primers: 60 Vbeta forward and 13 Jbeta reverse. Using immunoSEQ multiplex PCR, the repertoire was profiled, and TCRdb retains in-frame clones only, with some absent. The data show more than 95,000 clones, roughly 74% seen once. The specimen was PBMCs. Every receptor here comes from a woman aged 45-59 years in good health and CMV-seropositive.

The rearrangement links TRBV15 to TRBJ1-4; D is uncertain. CDR3 length: 15 residues. CDR1 and CDR2 from the germline V gene are LNHNV and YYDKDF (reference sequence). The germline V and J ends were trimmed by 3 bases and 6 bases, with 14 bases remaining between them. Here the CDR3 reads CATSRTYGEDEKLFF. The CDR3 DNA sequence: TGTGCCACCAGCAGGACGTACGGGGAAGATGAAAAACTGTTTTTT.

This sequence joins TRBV2 and TRBJ1-2; D is perhaps TRBD1 (5 bases). V lost 3 bases, J lost 3 bases, and 8 bases lay in between. Germline CDR1 SNHLY, CDR2 FYNNEI. The CDR3 is 13 residues long. In DNA form, the CDR3 reads TGTGCCAGCAGTGATTGGGGGGACTATGGCTACACCTTC. Residues: CASSDWGDYGYTF.

The genes are TRBV9 and TRBJ2-3, with D tentatively TRBD2 (6 bases). The CDR3 loop spans 16 amino acids. Germline CDR1 reads SGDLS; CDR2 reads YYNGEE. V lost 4 bases and J lost 5, with 20 bases in between. CDR3 DNA sequence: TGTGCCAGCAGCCCCCGCGGGACTTCCCCCGAAGATACGCAGTATTTT. Translation: CASSPRGTSPEDTQYF.

The V call is TRBV10-2, the J call TRBJ1-2; 7 bases are shared with TRBD1. The CDR3 extends over 14 amino acids. Germline values: CDR1 WSHSY, CDR2 SAAADI. The trim removed 6 bases at V and 4 bases at J, leaving 8 bases unmatched. The CDR3 region is CASSPGQSIYGYTF. The DNA of the CDR3 is TGCGCCAGCAGCCCGGGACAGTCCATCTATGGCTACACCTTC.